This T cell receptor (beta chain) was sequenced during a study of siplizumab effects on memory and regulatory T cells. Regarding this clone: The antigen is not known.

V shed 1 base and J shed 9 bases, with 13 bases lying between them. The CDR3 extends over 14 amino acids. Germline CDR1 LNHNV, CDR2 YYDKDF (reference sequence). This table comes from immunoSEQ multiplex PCR, and its TCRdb copy is limited to in-frame clones, with some not included. The table has some 56,000 clones, approximately 97% seen once; the top ten hold about 1%. Findings and caveats of the study: Naive versus memory phenotype went unassigned for roughly 80-96% of proliferating CD4+ or CD8+ clones. Memory T cells appeared less diverse than naive cells, which seemed to contribute substantially to alloresponse.

The sequenced sample consisted of naive CD8+ T cells sorted from blood. The TCR originated in a human donor in good health. V usage is TRBV15 and J usage is TRBJ2-1, with D perhaps matching TRBD2 (6 bases). The CDR3 reads CATSRVGGAGEQFF. The CDR3 nucleotides are TGTGCCACCAGCAGAGTGGGGGGTGCGGGTGAGCAGTTCTTC.